Each of the 17 T cell receptor beta chains below was sequenced from the same sample in a study of cytomegalovirus exposure and HLA in healthy donors (dated by TCRdb to 2016 to 2017). The method was the immunoSEQ multiplex PCR assay. For the multiplex PCR, a mixture combining 60 forward primers for TCR Vbeta segments and 13 reverse primers for TCR Jbeta segments was used. TCRdb carries this immuneACCESS record with in-frame sequences only. Its versions omit some clonotypes, under half of them owing to an unresolved V gene in the studies checked, with the rest unexplained. This sample has a few hundred thousand clones in its table, and roughly 80% of those were observed once. The ten largest account for 0.3% to 0.35% of the sample. Sequencing was performed on PBMCs. These receptors originate from a girl aged 2-15 years in good health and CMV-seronegative.

V gene TRBV9 combines with J gene TRBJ2-3, with D hard to call. The CDR3 runs 13 residues. The V gene lost 5 bases and the J gene lost 0 bases, with 7 bases spanning the gap. Germline loops: CDR1 SGDLS, CDR2 YYNGEE. The CDR3 coding sequence is TGTGCCAGCAGTCTAACTAGCACAGATACGCAGTATTTT. It specifies CASSLTSTDTQYF.

The rearrangement uses TRBV29-1 and TRBJ1-2; TRBD1 aligns across 9 bases. CDR1 SQVTM and CDR2 ANQGSEA come from the germline V gene. The ends lost 0 bases at V and 8 bases at J; junction bases unmatched: 7. The length of the CDR3 is 14 residues. The CDR3 nucleotides read TGCAGCGTTGAAGAGTCAGACAGGGGGGTCGGCTACACCTTC. It translates to CSVEESDRGVGYTF.

CDR3: CASSLGRGAYEQYF. The CDR3, as DNA: TGTGCCAGCAGCTTAGGCCGCGGGGCCTACGAGCAGTACTTC. The V gene is TRBV13, the J gene TRBJ2-7, with D possibly being TRBD2 (6 bases). The ends were cut back, 0 bases at V and 2 bases at J, with 8 bases in the middle. The CDR3 loop spans 14 amino acids. Germline V gene sequence: CDR1 PRHDT, CDR2 FYEKMQ (reference sequence).

The CDR3 sequence is CASSFWAGGANEQYF. CDR3 DNA sequence: TGTGCCAGCAGCTTTTGGGCAGGAGGGGCGAACGAGCAGTACTTC. The chain combines TRBV5-8 with TRBJ2-7; TRBD2 is a possible D gene (6 bases). Germline V lookup: CDR1 SGHTS, CDR2 YDEGEE. V lost 2 bases and J lost 5, with 17 bases in between. This CDR3 has 15 amino acids.

This clone was detected only once. The chain has TRBV5-1 and TRBJ2-5, with D perhaps TRBD1 (5 bases). Germline CDR1 is SGHRS and CDR2 is YFSETQ. The V and J ends lost 4 bases and 5 bases respectively, with 15 bases between them. The CDR3 runs to 14 residues. DNA for the CDR3: TGCGCCAGCAGCCAGGGTCTTTCTGGGGAGACCCAGTACTTC. Translation gives CASSQGLSGETQYF.

This rearrangement joins TRBV27 to TRBJ1-5; 8 bases fit TRBD1. The germline V gene encodes CDR1 MNHEY and CDR2 SMNVEV (reference sequence). J gave up 2 bases and V 2 bases, and 5 bases lay outside the gene matches. This CDR3 has 16 residues. The CDR3, as DNA: TGTGCCAGCAGTTTAAGCGCGGACAGGGGCAATCAGCCCCAGCATTTT. This gives the protein CASSLSADRGNQPQHF.

The chain joins TRBV7-6 to TRBJ2-1, with 7 bases matching TRBD2. Germline CDR1 SGHVS, CDR2 FNYEAQ. The CDR3 length is 16 residues. J lost 4 bases, V lost 7 bases, and 13 bases had no gene match. The CDR3 bases are TGTGCCAGCACTTGGGGAGGGGCTAGCTATTACAATGAGCAGTTCTTC. Translated: CASTWGGASYYNEQFF. The entire variable domain, with the rest obtained from reference TRBV7-6 and TRBJ2-1, is as follows: GAGVSQSPRYKVTKRGQDVALRCDPISGHVSLYWYRQALGQGPEFLTYFNYEAQQDKSGLPNDRFSAERPEGSISTLTIQRTEQRDSAMYRCASTWGGASYYNEQFFGPGTRLTVL.

J is TRBJ1-2 and V is TRBV7-9; 7 positions match TRBD1. J lost 0 bases, V lost 7 bases, and 14 bases had no gene match. The CDR3 loop spans 17 amino acids. Germline CDR1 and CDR2: SEHNR and FQNEAQ (reference sequence). This CDR3 reads CASTRNTGQTSNYGYTF. CDR3 coding DNA: TGTGCCAGCACCCGGAATACGGGACAGACCTCTAACTATGGCTACACCTTC.

The rearrangement links TRBV25-1 to TRBJ1-6; no firm D call. Trimming took 5 bases from V and 8 from J, leaving 10 bases between them. CDR1 and CDR2 from the germline V gene are MGHDK and SYGVNS. The CDR3 consists of 13 residues. The CDR3 is CASSPGSYSPLHF. CDR3 coding DNA: TGTGCCAGCAGTCCCGGGTCCTATTCACCCCTCCACTTT. The full variable domain, completed using reference TRBV25-1 and TRBJ1-6, is EADIYQTPRYLVIGTGKKITLECSQTMGHDKMYWYQQDPGMELHLIHYSYGVNSTEKGDLSSESTVSRIRTEHFPLTLESARPSHTSQYLCASSPGSYSPLHFGNGTRLTVT.

The chain links TRBV27 to TRBJ1-2; 7 bases fit TRBD1. Germline lookup yields CDR1 MNHEY and CDR2 SMNVEV (reference sequence). V dropped 2 bases and J dropped 2; count of bases not matched to a gene: 2. The CDR3 runs 14 residues. CDR3 nucleotide sequence: TGTGCCAGCAGTTTACAAGGGGGCAACTATGGCTACACCTTC. Protein: CASSLQGGNYGYTF.

Worth noting for this clone: A read error may produce the germline difference seen at one junction end. Written as DNA, the CDR3 is TGTTCCAGCAGCGTAAATGAAAAACTGTTTTTT. As protein: CSSSVNEKLFF. V gene TRBV7-9 combines with J gene TRBJ1-4; D unresolved. The CDR3 loop spans 11 amino acids. Germline CDR1 and CDR2: SEHNR and FQNEAQ (reference sequence).

The chain employs TRBV7-2 and TRBJ2-7; 10 nucleotides line up with TRBD1. The junction had 8 bases not matched to a gene; V was cut back by 5 bases and J by 7 bases. Germline CDR1 is SGHTA and CDR2 is FQGNSA. The CDR3 length is 14 residues. CDR3 bases: TGTGCCAGCAGCGCCCGACAGGGGGCGCGTGAGCAGTACTTC. As protein: CASSARQGAREQYF.

The CDR3, as DNA: TGTGCCAGCAGAGGGGATAACTATGGCTACACCTTC. This codes for CASRGDNYGYTF. V is TRBV2 and J is TRBJ1-2; a possible D gene is TRBD1 (5 bases). The length of the CDR3 is 12 residues. The V end was cut by 6 bases, the J end by 1 base, with 6 bases between. The germline gives CDR1 SNHLY, CDR2 FYNNEI. The full variable domain, in which reference TRBV2 and TRBJ1-2 provide the parts outside the CDR3, is EPEVTQTPSHQVTQMGQEVILRCVPISNHLYFYWYRQILGQKVEFLVSFYNNEISEKSEIFDDQFSVERPDGSNFTLKIRSTKLEDSAMYFCASRGDNYGYTFGSGTRLTVV.

Only one count was recorded for this clone. This chain connects TRBV7-6 to TRBJ1-1; D not resolved. The CDR3 runs 16 residues. Per germline, CDR1 SGHVS and CDR2 FNYEAQ. V was cut by 1 base and J by 5 bases, with 17 bases left in between. For the CDR3, the DNA is TGTGCCAGCAGCTTAGTAGTTATCGGGAGTTGGACTGAAGCTTTCTTT. Residues: CASSLVVIGSWTEAFF. The full variable domain, rest sourced from reference TRBV7-6 and TRBJ1-1, is GAGVSQSPRYKVTKRGQDVALRCDPISGHVSLYWYRQALGQGPEFLTYFNYEAQQDKSGLPNDRFSAERPEGSISTLTIQRTEQRDSAMYRCASSLVVIGSWTEAFFGQGTRLTVV.

CDR3 sequence reads: CASSSKGYNEQFF. The CDR3, as DNA: TGTGCCAGCAGCTCAAAGGGGTACAATGAGCAGTTCTTC. V usage is TRBV7-9 and J usage is TRBJ2-1; the D gene is possibly TRBD1 (5 bases). Germline CDR1 reads SEHNR; CDR2 reads FQNEAQ (reference sequence). The CDR3 spans 13 residues. V was shortened by 4 bases and J by 4 bases, with 8 bases between the two germline ends.

This clone was observed a few times. This chain links TRBV28 with TRBJ1-5, with a possible D match to TRBD1 (5 bases). The CDR3 sequence is 17 residues long. Trimming removed 5 bases at V and 0 bases at J, with 17 bases between. CDR1 is MDHEN, CDR2 SYDVKM, per germline. CDR3 sequence: CASSQHRDLYSNQPQHF. The CDR3 nucleotides are TGTGCCAGCAGTCAGCACCGGGACTTATATAGCAATCAGCCCCAGCATTTT.

This clone appeared a single time. The genes are TRBV19 and TRBJ2-1, with 10 bases that match TRBD2. Germline values: CDR1 LNHDA, CDR2 SQIVND (reference sequence). The V gene end was trimmed by 4 bases and the J gene end by 6 bases; junction bases not matched to a gene: 3. CDR3 length: 14 residues. CDR3: CASSKRGGFNEQFF. In DNA form, the CDR3 reads TGTGCCAGTAGTAAGCGGGGGGGGTTCAATGAGCAGTTCTTC. The full variable domain, completed using reference TRBV19 and TRBJ2-1, is DGGITQSPKYLFRKEGQNVTLSCEQNLNHDAMYWYRQDPGQGLRLIYYSQIVNDFQKGDIAEGYSVSREKKESFPLTVTSAQKNPTAFYLCASSKRGGFNEQFFGPGTRLTVL.